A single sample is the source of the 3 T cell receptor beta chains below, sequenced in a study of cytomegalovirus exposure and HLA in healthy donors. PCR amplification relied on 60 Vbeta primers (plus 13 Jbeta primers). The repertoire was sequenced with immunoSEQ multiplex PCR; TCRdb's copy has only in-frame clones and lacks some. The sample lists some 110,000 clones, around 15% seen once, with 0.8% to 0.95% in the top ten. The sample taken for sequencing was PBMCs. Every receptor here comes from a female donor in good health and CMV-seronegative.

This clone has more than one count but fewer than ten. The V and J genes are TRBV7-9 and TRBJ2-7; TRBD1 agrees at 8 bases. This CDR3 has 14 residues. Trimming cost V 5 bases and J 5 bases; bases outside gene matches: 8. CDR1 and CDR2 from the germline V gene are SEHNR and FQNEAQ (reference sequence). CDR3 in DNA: TGTGCCAGCAGCCCGGACAGGGAGTGGGACGAGCAGTACTTC. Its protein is CASSPDREWDEQYF.

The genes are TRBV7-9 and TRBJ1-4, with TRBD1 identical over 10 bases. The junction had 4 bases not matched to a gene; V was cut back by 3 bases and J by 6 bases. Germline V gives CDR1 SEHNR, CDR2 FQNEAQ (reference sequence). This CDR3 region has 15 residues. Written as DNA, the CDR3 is TGTGCCAGCAGCTTTGGGGGGACAGGGGATGAAAAACTGTTTTTT. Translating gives CASSFGGTGDEKLFF.

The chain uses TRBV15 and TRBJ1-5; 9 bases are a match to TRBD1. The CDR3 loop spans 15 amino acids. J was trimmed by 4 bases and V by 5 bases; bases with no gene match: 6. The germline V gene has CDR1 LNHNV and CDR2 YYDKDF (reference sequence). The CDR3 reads CATSGDRVSNQPQHF. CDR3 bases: TGTGCCACCAGCGGGGACAGGGTCTCAAATCAGCCCCAGCATTTT. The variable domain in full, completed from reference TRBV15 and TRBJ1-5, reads DAMVIQNPRYQVTQFGKPVTLSCSQTLNHNVMYWYQQKSSQAPKLLFHYYDKDFNNEADTPDNFQSRRPNTSFCFLDIRSPGLGDTAMYLCATSGDRVSNQPQHFGDGTRLSIL.